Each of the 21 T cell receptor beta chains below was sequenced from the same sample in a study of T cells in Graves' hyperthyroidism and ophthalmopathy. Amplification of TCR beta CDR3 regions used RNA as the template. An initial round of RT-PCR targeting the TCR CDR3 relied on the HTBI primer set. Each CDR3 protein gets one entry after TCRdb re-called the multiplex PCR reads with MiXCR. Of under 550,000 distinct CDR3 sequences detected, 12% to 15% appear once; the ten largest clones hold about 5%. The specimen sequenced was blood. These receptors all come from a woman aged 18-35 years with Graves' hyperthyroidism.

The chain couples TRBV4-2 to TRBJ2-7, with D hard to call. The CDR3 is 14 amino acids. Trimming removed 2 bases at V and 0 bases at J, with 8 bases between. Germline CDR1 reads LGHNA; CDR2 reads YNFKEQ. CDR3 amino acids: CASSQKRRSYEQYF. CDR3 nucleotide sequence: TGTGCCAGCAGCCAAAAGCGCCGCTCCTACGAGCAGTACTTC.

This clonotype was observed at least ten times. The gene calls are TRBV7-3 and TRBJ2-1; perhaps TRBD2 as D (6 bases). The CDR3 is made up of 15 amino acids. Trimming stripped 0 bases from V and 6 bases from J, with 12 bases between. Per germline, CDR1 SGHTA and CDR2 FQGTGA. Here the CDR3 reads CASSLTSGAFNEQFF. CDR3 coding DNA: TGTGCCAGCAGCTTAACGTCGGGAGCATTCAATGAGCAGTTCTTC.

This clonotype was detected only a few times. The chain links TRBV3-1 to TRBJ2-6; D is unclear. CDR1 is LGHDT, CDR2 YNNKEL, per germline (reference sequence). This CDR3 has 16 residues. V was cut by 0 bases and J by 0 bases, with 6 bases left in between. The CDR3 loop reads CASSQDLRSGANVLTF. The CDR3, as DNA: TGTGCCAGCAGCCAAGATTTGCGCTCTGGGGCCAACGTCCTGACTTTC.

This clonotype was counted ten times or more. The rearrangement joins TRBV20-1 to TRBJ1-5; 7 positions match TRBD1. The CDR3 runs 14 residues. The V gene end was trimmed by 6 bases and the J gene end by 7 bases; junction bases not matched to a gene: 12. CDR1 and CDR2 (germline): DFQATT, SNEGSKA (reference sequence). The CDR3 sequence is CSAPQTGFGQPQHF. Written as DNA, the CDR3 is TGCAGTGCGCCCCAGACAGGGTTCGGGCAGCCCCAGCATTTT.

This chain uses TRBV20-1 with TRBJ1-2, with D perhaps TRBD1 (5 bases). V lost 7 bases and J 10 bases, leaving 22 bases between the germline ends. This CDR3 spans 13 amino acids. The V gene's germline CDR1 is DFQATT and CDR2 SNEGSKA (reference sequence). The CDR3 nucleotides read TGCAGTGTTTTCCTGTCGATTACGGGGGACTACACCTTC. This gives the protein CSVFLSITGDYTF.

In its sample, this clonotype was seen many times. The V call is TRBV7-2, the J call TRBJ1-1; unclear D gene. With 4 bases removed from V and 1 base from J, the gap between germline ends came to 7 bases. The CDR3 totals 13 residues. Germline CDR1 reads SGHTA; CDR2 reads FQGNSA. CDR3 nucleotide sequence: TGTGCCAGCAGCTCCCGCAGGAACACTGAAGCTTTCTTT. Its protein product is CASSSRRNTEAFF.

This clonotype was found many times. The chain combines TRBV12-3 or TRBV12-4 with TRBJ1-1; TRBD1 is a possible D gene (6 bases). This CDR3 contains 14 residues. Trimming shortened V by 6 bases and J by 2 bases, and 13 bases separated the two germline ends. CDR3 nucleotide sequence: TGTGCCAGCAGGGCGACAGGCCCTAACACTGAAGCTTTCTTT. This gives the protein CASRATGPNTEAFF.

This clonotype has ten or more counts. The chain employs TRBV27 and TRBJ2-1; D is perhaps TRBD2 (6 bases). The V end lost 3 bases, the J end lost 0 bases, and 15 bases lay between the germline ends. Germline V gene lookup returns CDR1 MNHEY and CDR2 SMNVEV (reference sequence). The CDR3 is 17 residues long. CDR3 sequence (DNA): TGTGCCAGCAGTTTCCGCGGTGGTAGCGGCTCCTACAATGAGCAGTTCTTC. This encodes CASSFRGGSGSYNEQFF.

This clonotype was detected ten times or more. Here the CDR3 DNA reads TGTGCCACCAGCAGAGATTTGGCCACTGAAGCTTTCTTT. Translating gives CATSRDLATEAFF. V usage is TRBV15 and J usage is TRBJ1-1; D gene uncertain. Germline CDR1 is LNHNV and CDR2 is YYDKDF (reference sequence). The CDR3 sequence is 13 residues long. Trimming stripped 0 bases from V and 4 bases from J, with 6 bases between.

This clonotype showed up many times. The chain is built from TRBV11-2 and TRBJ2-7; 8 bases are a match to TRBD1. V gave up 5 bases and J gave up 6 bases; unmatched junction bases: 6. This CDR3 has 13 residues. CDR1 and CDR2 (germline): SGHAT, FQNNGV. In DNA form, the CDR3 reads TGTGCCAGCAGCCCGGAGGACAGGGCCGAGCAGTACTTC. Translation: CASSPEDRAEQYF.

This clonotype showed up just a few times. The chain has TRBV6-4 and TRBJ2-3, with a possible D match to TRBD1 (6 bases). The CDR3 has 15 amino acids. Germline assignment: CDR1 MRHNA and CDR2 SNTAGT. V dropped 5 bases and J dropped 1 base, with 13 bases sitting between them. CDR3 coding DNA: TGTGCCAGCAGTCCAGGGGTATCCGGCACAGATACGCAGTATTTT. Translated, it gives CASSPGVSGTDTQYF.

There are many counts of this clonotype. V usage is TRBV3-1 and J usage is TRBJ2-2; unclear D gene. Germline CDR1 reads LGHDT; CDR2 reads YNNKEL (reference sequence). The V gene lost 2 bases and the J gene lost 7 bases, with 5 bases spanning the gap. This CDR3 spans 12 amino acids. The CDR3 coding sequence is TGTGCCAGCAGCCAATTGAACGGGGAGCTGTTTTTT. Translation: CASSQLNGELFF.

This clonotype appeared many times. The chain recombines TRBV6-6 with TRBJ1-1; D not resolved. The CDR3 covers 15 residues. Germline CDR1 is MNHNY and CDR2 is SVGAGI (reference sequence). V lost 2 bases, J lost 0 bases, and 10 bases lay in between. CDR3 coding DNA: TGTGCCAGCAGTTACAGTGCGGACTTGAACACTGAAGCTTTCTTT. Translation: CASSYSADLNTEAFF.

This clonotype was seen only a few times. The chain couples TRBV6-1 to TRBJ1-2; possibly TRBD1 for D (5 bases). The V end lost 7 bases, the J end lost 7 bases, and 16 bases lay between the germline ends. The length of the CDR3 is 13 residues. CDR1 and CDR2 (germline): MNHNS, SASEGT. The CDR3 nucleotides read TGTGCCAGCACCACGACTAGGGGCCGTGGCTACACCTTC. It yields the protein CASTTTRGRGYTF.

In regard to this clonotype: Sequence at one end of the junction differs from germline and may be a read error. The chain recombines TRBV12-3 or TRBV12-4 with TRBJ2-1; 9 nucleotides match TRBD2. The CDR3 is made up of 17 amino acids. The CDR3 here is CAGSVGYSGSSGYEQFF. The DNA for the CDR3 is TGTGCCGGCAGCGTAGGATATAGCGGGAGCTCTGGCTATGAGCAGTTCTTC.

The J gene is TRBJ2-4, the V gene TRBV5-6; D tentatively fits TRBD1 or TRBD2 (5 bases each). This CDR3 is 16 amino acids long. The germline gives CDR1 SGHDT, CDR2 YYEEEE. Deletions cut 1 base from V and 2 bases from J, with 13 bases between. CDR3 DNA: TGTGCCAGCAGCTTGCGGGGCAGAGGGCCCAAAAACATTCAGTACTTC. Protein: CASSLRGRGPKNIQYF.

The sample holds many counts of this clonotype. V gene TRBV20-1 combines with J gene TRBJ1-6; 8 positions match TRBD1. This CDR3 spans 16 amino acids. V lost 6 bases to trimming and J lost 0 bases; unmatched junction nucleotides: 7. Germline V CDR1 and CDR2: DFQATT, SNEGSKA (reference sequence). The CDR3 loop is CSADRQGSSYNSPLHF. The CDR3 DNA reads TGCAGTGCAGACCGACAGGGGAGCTCCTATAATTCACCCCTCCACTTT.

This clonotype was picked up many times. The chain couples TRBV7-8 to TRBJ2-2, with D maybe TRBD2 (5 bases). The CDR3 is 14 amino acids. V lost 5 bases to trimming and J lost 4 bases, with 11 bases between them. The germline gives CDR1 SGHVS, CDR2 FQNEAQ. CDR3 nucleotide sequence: TGTGCCAGCAGCCGGACTGAGCTCACCGGGGAGCTGTTTTTT. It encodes CASSRTELTGELFF. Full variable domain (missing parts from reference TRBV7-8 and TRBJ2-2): GAGVSQSPRYKVAKRGQDVALRCDPISGHVSLFWYQQALGQGPEFLTYFQNEAQLDKSGLPSDRFFAERPEGSVSTLKIQRTQQEDSAVYLCASSRTELTGELFFGEGSRLTVL.

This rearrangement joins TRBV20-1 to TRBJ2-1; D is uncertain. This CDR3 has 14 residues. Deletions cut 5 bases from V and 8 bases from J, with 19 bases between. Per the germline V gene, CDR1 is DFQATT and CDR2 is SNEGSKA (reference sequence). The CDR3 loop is CSAPPPSGLYEQFF. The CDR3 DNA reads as TGCAGTGCTCCCCCACCCTCAGGATTATATGAGCAGTTCTTC.

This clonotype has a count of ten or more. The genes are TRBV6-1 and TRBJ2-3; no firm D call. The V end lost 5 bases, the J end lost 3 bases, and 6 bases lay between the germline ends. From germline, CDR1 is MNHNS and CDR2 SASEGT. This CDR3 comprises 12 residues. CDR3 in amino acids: CASSTPTDTQYF. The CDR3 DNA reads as TGTGCCAGCAGTACACCGACAGATACGCAGTATTTT.

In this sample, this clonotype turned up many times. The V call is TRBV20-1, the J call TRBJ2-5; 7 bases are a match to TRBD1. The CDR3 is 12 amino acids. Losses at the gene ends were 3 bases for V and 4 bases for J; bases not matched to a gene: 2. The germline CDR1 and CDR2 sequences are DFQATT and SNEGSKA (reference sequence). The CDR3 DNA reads TGCAGTGCTAGGACAGGGCGAGAGACCCAGTACTTC. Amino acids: CSARTGRETQYF.